This T cell receptor (beta chain) was captured by sequencing in a study of control samples from healthy donors and cancer patients. Trimming removed 0 bases from V and 4 bases from J, with 5 bases in between. Germline V CDR1 and CDR2: SGHNT, YYREEE (reference sequence). There are 13 residues in the CDR3. Clones were read by immunoSEQ multiplex PCR, and TCRdb kept only the in-frame ones, dropping some. The table lists about 130,000 clones, roughly 90% of them singletons. Sequenced sample: blood. The V call is TRBV5-4, the J call TRBJ1-5, with D unresolved. The TCR comes from a woman aged 45-60 years in good health. The CDR3 coding sequence is TGTGCCAGCAGCTTGGGGGAAAATCAGCCCCAGCATTTT. It codes for CASSLGENQPQHF.